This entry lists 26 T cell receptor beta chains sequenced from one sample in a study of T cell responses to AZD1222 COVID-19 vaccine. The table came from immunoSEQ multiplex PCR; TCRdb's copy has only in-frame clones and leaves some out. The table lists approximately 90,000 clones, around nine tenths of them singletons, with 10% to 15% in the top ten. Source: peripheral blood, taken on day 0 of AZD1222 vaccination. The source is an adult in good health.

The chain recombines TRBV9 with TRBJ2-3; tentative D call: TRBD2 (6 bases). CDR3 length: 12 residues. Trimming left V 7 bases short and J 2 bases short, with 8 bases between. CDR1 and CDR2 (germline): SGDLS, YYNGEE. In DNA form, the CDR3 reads TGTGCCAGCCGGGACTCCACAGATACGCAGTATTTT. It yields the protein CASRDSTDTQYF. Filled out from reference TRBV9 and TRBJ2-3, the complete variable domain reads DSGVTQTPKHLITATGQRVTLRCSPRSGDLSVYWYQQSLDQGLQFLIQYYNGEERAKGNILERFSAQQFPDLHSELNLSSLELGDSALYFCASRDSTDTQYFGPGTRLTVL.

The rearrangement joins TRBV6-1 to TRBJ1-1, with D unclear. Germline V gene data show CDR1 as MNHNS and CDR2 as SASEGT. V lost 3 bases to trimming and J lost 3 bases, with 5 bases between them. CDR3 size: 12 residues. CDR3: CASSDSYTEAFF. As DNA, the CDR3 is TGTGCCAGCAGTGACAGTTACACTGAAGCTTTCTTT.

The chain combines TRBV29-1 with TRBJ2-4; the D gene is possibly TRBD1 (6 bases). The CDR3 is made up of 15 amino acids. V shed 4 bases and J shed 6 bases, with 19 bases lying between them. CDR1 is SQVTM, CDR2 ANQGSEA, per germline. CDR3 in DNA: TGCAGCGTTGGCAGCCTCAGGGGAATGGGAAACATTCAGTACTTC. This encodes CSVGSLRGMGNIQYF.

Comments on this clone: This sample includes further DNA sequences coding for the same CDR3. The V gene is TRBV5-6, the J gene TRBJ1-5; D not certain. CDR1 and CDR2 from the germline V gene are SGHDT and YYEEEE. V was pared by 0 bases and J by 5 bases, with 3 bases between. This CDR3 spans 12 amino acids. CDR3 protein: CASSLGDQPQHF. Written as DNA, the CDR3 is TGTGCCAGCAGCTTGGGGGATCAGCCCCAGCATTTT.

The CDR3 nucleotides are TGTGCCACCTCCGAGGACTGGAATTTGGATAGCAATCAGCCCCAGCATTTT. Translating gives CATSEDWNLDSNQPQHF. This rearrangement joins TRBV15 to TRBJ1-5; D not certain. The V and J ends lost 8 bases and 0 bases respectively, with 20 bases between them. CDR3 size: 17 residues. Germline CDR1 LNHNV, CDR2 YYDKDF (reference sequence).

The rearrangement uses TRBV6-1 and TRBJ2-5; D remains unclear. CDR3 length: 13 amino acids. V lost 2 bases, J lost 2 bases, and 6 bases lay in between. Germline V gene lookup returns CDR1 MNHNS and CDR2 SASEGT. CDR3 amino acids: CASSEREQETQYF. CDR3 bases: TGTGCCAGCAGTGAACGCGAGCAAGAGACCCAGTACTTC.

In DNA form, the CDR3 reads TGTGCCAGTAGTATAGAGGTTGGGACTACTTACAATGAGCAGTTCTTC. The encoded protein is CASSIEVGTTYNEQFF. This chain joins TRBV19 and TRBJ2-1, with 7 nucleotides matching TRBD2. Looked up from germline, CDR1 is LNHDA and CDR2 is SQIVND (reference sequence). V lost 0 bases, J lost 4 bases, and 6 bases stayed unmatched. This CDR3 is built from 16 residues.

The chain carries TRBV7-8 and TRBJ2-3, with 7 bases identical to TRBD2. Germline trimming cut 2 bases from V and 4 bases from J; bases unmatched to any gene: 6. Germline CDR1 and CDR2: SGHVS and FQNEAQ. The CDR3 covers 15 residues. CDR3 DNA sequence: TGTGCCAGCAGCTTATTTGGCGGGAGTTCAGATACGCAGTATTTT. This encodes CASSLFGGSSDTQYF.

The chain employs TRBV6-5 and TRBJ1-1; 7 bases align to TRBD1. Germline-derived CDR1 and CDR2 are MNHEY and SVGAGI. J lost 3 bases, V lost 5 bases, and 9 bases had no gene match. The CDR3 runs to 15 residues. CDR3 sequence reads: CASSQGGGMDTEAFF. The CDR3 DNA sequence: TGTGCCAGCAGTCAGGGGGGGGGAATGGACACTGAAGCTTTCTTT.

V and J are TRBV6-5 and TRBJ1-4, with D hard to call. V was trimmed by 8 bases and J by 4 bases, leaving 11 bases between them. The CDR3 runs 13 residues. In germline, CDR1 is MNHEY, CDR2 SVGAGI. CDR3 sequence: CASGQDFNEKLFF. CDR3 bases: TGTGCCAGCGGGCAAGACTTTAATGAAAAACTGTTTTTT.

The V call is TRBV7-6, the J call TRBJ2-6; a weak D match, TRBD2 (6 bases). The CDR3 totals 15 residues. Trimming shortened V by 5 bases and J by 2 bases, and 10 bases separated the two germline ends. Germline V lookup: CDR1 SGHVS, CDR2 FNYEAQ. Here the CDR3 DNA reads TGTGCCAGCAGCGCTAGACTAGCTGGGGCCAACGTCCTGACTTTC. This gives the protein CASSARLAGANVLTF.

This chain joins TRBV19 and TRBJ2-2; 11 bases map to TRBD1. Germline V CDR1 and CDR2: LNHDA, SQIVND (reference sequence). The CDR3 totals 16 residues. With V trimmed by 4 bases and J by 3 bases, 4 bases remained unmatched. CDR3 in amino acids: CASSKDRGLYTGELFF. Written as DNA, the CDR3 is TGTGCCAGTAGTAAGGACAGGGGGCTCTACACCGGGGAGCTGTTTTTT.

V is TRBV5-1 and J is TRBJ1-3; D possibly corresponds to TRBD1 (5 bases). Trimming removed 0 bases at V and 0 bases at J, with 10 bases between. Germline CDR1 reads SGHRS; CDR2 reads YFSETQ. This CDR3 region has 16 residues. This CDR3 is CASSLGGTSSGNTIYF. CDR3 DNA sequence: TGCGCCAGCAGCTTGGGGGGGACGAGCTCTGGAAACACCATATATTTT.

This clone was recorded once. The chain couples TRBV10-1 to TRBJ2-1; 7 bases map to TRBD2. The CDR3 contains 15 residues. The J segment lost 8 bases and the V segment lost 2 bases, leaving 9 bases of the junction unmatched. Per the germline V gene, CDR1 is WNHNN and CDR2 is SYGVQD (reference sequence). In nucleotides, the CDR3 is TGCGCCAGCAGTGAGGTACCCCGTCGGGGGGATGAGCAGTTCTTC. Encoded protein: CASSEVPRRGDEQFF.

This CDR3 reads CASSFVGTDTQYF. CDR3 nucleotide sequence: TGTGCCAGCAGTTTTGTCGGCACAGATACGCAGTATTTT. V gene TRBV12-3 or TRBV12-4 combines with J gene TRBJ2-3; D gene uncertain. This CDR3 has 13 amino acids. V lost 3 bases and J lost 1, with 5 bases in between.

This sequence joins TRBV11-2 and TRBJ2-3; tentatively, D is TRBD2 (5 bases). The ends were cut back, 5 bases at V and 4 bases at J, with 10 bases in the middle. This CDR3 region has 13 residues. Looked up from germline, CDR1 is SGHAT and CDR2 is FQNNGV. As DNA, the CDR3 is TGTGCCAGCAGCGTCGTACTAGCAGATACGCAGTATTTT. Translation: CASSVVLADTQYF.

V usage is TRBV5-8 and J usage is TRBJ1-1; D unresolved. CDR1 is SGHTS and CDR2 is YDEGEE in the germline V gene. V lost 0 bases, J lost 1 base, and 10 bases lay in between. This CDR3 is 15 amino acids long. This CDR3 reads CASSLEVNRNTEAFF. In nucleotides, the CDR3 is TGTGCCAGCAGCTTGGAAGTTAACAGGAACACTGAAGCTTTCTTT.

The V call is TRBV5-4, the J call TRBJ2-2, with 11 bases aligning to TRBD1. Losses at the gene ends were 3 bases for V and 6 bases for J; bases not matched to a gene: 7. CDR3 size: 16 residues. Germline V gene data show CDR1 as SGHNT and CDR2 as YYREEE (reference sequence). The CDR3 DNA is TGTGCCAGCAGCTCGGGACAGGGGGTTACCGCCGGGGAGCTGTTTTTT. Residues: CASSSGQGVTAGELFF.

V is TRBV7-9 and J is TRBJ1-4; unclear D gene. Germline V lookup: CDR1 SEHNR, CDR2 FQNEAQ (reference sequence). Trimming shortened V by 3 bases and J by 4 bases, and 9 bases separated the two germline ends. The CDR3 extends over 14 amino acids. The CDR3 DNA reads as TGTGCCAGCAGCTTCCCACAGTATAATGAAAAACTGTTTTTT. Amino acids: CASSFPQYNEKLFF.

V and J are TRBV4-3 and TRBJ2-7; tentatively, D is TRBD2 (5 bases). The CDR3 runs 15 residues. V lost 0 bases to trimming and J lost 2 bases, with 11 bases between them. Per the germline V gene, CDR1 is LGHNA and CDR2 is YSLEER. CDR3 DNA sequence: TGCGCCAGCAGCCAAGACCCCGGACTGGCCTACGAGCAGTACTTC. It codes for CASSQDPGLAYEQYF.

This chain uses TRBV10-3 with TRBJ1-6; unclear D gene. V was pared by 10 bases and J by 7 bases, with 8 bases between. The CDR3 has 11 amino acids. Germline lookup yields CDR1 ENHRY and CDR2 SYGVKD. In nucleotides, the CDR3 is TGTGCCACGGGAAAGAATTCACCCCTCCACTTT. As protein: CATGKNSPLHF.

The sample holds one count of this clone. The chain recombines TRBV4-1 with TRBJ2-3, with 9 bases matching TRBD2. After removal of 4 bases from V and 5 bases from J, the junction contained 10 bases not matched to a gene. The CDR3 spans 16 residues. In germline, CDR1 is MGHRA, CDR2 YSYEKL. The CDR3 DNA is TGCGCCAGCAGCCTGGGCGGGGGGGGGCCATTAGATACGCAGTATTTT. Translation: CASSLGGGGPLDTQYF.

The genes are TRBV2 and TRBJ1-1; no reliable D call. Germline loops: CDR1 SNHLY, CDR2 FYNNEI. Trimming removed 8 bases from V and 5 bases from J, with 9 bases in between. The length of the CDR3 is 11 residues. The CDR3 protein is CASGILTEAFF. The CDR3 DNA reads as TGTGCCAGCGGTATTCTGACTGAAGCTTTCTTT.

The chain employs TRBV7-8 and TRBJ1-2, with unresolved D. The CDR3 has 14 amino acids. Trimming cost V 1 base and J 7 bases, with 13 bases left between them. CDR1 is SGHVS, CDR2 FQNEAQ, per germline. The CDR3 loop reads CASSLGVGDRGYTF. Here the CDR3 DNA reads TGTGCCAGCAGCTTAGGGGTCGGGGATCGTGGCTACACCTTC.

CDR3 DNA sequence: TGTGCCAGTAGTATCCAGGGAACTGAAGCTTTCTTT. As protein: CASSIQGTEAFF. The gene calls are TRBV19 and TRBJ1-1, with TRBD1 as a possible D gene (5 bases). The germline CDR1 and CDR2 sequences are LNHDA and SQIVND (reference sequence). This CDR3 is 12 amino acids long. V was pared by 3 bases and J by 5 bases, with 7 bases between.

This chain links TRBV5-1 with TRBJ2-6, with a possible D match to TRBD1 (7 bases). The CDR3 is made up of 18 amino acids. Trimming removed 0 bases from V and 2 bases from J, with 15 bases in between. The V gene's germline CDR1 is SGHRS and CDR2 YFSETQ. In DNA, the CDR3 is TGCGCCAGCAGCTTGGCTGCAGGGGGGTCTACTGGGGCCAACGTCCTGACTTTC. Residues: CASSLAAGGSTGANVLTF.